These 10 T cell receptor beta chains were all obtained from the same sample, sequenced in a study of shared clonotypes between healthy human individuals. The assay was immunoSEQ multiplex PCR, and TCRdb's table has in-frame clones only and misses some. The table shows roughly 2 million clones, with around 95% occurring only once. Sequenced sample: naive CD4+ T cells sorted from blood. This sample's subset: CD45RA+ positively selected. The source of these receptors is a man between 18 and 29 years old in good health.

The rearrangement links TRBV28 to TRBJ1-3, with 8 bases fitting TRBD1. V lost 3 bases and J lost 4; bases outside the gene matches: 5. Germline loops: CDR1 MDHEN, CDR2 SYDVKM. The CDR3 runs to 15 residues. CDR3 nucleotide sequence: TGTGCCAGCAGTTTGACAGGGGCGTACGGAAACACCATATATTTT. Amino acids: CASSLTGAYGNTIYF.

V and J are TRBV7-2 and TRBJ2-7, with 8 bases matching TRBD2. V trimming: 0 bases; J trimming: 5 bases; junction bases outside the gene matches: 0. Germline V lookup: CDR1 SGHTA, CDR2 FQGNSA. This CDR3 is 13 amino acids long. The CDR3 here is CASSLATSDEQYF. The CDR3 nucleotides are TGTGCCAGCAGCTTAGCGACTAGCGACGAGCAGTACTTC.

The rearrangement joins TRBV5-4 to TRBJ1-2, with 7 bases that match TRBD1. CDR3 length equals 15 residues. Germline V gene sequence: CDR1 SGHNT, CDR2 YYREEE (reference sequence). V shed 4 bases, J shed 8 bases, and the junction held 14 bases outside the gene matches. CDR3 bases: TGTGCCAGCAGCGCGGCGCTCGGCACAGGGGTGGGCTACACCTTC. Translation: CASSAALGTGVGYTF.

The chain carries TRBV6-5 and TRBJ2-7; tentatively, D is TRBD1 (5 bases). Deletions cut 6 bases from V and 1 base from J, with 13 bases between. Germline V gene sequence: CDR1 MNHEY, CDR2 SVGAGI. The CDR3 contains 14 residues. CDR3 region: CASSWSGPSYEQYF. CDR3 DNA: TGTGCCAGCAGCTGGTCAGGGCCTTCCTACGAGCAGTACTTC.

The V call is TRBV5-1, the J call TRBJ2-2, with no clear D. CDR3 length: 15 residues. Germline CDR1 reads SGHRS; CDR2 reads YFSETQ. Trimming cost V 0 bases and J 6 bases, with 12 bases left between them. CDR3 coding DNA: TGCGCCAGCAGCTTGGGTGCAATCGCGGCCGGGGAGCTGTTTTTT. Protein: CASSLGAIAAGELFF.

The V gene is TRBV7-9, the J gene TRBJ1-1, with a weak D call TRBD1 (5 bases). The CDR3 extends over 13 amino acids. Germline CDR1 and CDR2: SEHNR and FQNEAQ (reference sequence). The V gene lost 1 base and the J gene lost 9 bases, with 12 bases spanning the gap. The CDR3 sequence: CASSLGLGLKAFF. In DNA, the CDR3 is TGTGCCAGCAGCTTAGGGTTGGGACTGAAAGCTTTCTTT.

The V gene is TRBV5-5, the J gene TRBJ2-7; D tentatively fits TRBD1 or TRBD2 (5 bases each). Germline CDR1 reads SGHKS; CDR2 reads YYEKEE (reference sequence). The ends were cut back, 3 bases at V and 0 bases at J, with 16 bases in the middle. The CDR3 is made up of 16 amino acids. The CDR3 spells CASSSLGDGASYEQYF. CDR3 DNA sequence: TGTGCCAGCAGCTCCCTCGGGGACGGGGCCTCCTACGAGCAGTACTTC.

Remarks on this clone: The sample carries other DNA sequences with the same CDR3. This rearrangement joins TRBV5-1 to TRBJ1-1; tentative D call: TRBD1 (6 bases). The CDR3 loop spans 15 amino acids. Trimming took off 0 bases at V and 2 bases at J, with 11 bases between the two ends. Germline assignment: CDR1 SGHRS and CDR2 YFSETQ. CDR3 nucleotide sequence: TGCGCCAGCAGCTTGGCCGGGGGCCCAAACACTGAAGCTTTCTTT. Translating it yields CASSLAGGPNTEAFF.

The rearrangement joins TRBV19 to TRBJ2-1; 8 nucleotides agree with TRBD2. The germline CDR1 and CDR2 sequences are LNHDA and SQIVND (reference sequence). The CDR3 is made up of 15 amino acids. The junction had 6 bases not matched to a gene; V was cut back by 0 bases and J by 8 bases. In DNA form, the CDR3 reads TGTGCCAGTAGTATAGATCTCGGACTAGCCGATGAGCAGTTCTTC. Encoded protein: CASSIDLGLADEQFF.

This chain links TRBV6-1 with TRBJ2-3, with unresolved D. Between the trimmed V and J ends, which lost 3 bases and 11 bases, there was a span of 15 bases. This CDR3 is 13 amino acids long. Per the germline V gene, CDR1 is MNHNS and CDR2 is SASEGT. The CDR3 coding sequence is TGTGCCAGCAGTGACGCTCCTCTTGTTAGGCAGTATTTT. Amino acid sequence: CASSDAPLVRQYF.